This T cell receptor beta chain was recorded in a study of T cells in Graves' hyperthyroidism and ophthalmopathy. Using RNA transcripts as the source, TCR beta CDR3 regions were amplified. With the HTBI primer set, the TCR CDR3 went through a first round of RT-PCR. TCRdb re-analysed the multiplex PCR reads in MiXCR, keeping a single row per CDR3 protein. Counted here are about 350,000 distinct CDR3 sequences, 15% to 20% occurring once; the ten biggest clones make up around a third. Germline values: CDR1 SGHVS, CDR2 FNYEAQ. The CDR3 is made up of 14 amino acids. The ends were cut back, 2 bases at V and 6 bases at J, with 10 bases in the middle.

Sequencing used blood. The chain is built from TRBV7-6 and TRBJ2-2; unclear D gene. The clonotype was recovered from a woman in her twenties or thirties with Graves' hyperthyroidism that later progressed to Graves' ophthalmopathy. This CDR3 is CASSLIGIPGELFF. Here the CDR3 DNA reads TGTGCCAGCAGCTTAATAGGGATCCCCGGGGAGCTGTTTTTT. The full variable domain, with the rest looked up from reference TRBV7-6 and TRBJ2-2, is GAGVSQSPRYKVTKRGQDVALRCDPISGHVSLYWYRQALGQGPEFLTYFNYEAQQDKSGLPNDRFSAERPEGSISTLTIQRTEQRDSAMYRCASSLIGIPGELFFGEGSRLTVL.